This T cell receptor beta chain was profiled in a study of cytomegalovirus exposure and HLA in healthy donors (dated by TCRdb to about 2017). Regarding the study in general: An earlier analysis of some 600 of the donors reported around 280 Gb of sequence data and 117 million unique TCR beta sequences obtained from around 170 million T cells. About 300 gigabases of sequencing data and 78 million or so unique TCR sequences were included in an early release covering around 650 HLA-typed donors. Of the roughly 400 genotyped donors, about 80% fell in the genetic ancestry cluster associated with self-reported Caucasian donors. The study aimed to test whether cataloging public T cell receptors could reveal signatures of past pathogen exposure. Using immunosequencing, the study profiled T cell repertoires from some 670 subjects and related those repertoires to cytomegalovirus serostatus. Along with the roughly 700-subject first cohort, a separate validation cohort of over 90 different subjects was used. High-throughput TCR immunosequencing, statistical association of individual TCRs with disease status, and machine learning were combined to predict cytomegalovirus infection status. A later analysis re-analyzed previously published TCR beta repertoires from about 600 donors and added high-resolution HLA genotyping to study TCR occurrence patterns. The later analysis used no new phenotypic data to find candidate immune exposures, relying instead on TCR beta sequences and their occurrence across donors. In an earlier analysis of more than 550 of the donors, high-throughput TCR beta sequencing was used to judge whether each TCR beta V gene segment behaved as functional or pseudogenic. Donor age, sex, ethnicity and CMV serostatus were compiled together with the repertoire data. A later genetic analysis took genome-wide SNP genotypes for 398 of the 666 donors and used that subset as a discovery cohort. Every discovery cohort repertoire had been produced on one sequencing platform. HLA typing covered class I and class II loci at four-digit resolution. Typing coverage varied by locus: roughly 629-630 donors for A, B, C, DRB1 and DQB1; under 550 for DQA1; about 570 for DPA1; 450 to 480 for DPB1. Because of strong linkage in the cohort, roughly five DR-DQ haplotypes were treated as single units for association and clustering. On average, roughly 200,000 unique TCR beta nucleotide sequences were sequenced per donor among 350 to 400 genotyped donors of the cohort, with roughly 18% of those sequences being non-productive. Summary of the overall study and its limitations: A cluster of highly shared sequence variants was judged likely to be a technical artifact of the sequencing pipeline. For the cohort, immune exposure information was limited to CMV serostatus. Most TCR sequences were observed very rarely across donors, whereas some public TCRs were present in many individuals. In vitro tests confirmed that a few of the cytomegalovirus-associated TCR beta chains recognize cytomegalovirus antigens. The cohort was sequenced for TCR beta chains only, and without alpha or paired-chain data the features that could be detected were limited. A further reported finding was that TCR beta sequences accurately predicted the HLA-A and HLA-B alleles for most subjects in the first cohort. The presence/absence analyses assumed that sequencing depth was roughly uniform across donors, and that assumption may not be true. The study gave a list of 150 to 200 TCR beta chains associated with cytomegalovirus. An association between a missense DCLRE1C variant and V-gene and J-gene trimming of TCR beta chains was found in a later genetic analysis and replicated in an independent cohort. According to a later genetic analysis, donors in an Asian-associated ancestry cluster had fewer N-insertions in productive TCRs than the approximately 700-donor mean. Specific HLA alleles were associated with 15,000 to 20,000 TCR beta sequences at a false discovery rate of 0.05 in a later analysis. According to the authors, the approach could potentially be generalized to other disease states and immunological phenotypes. According to a later analysis, most CMV-associated TCR beta chains appeared to be HLA-restricted, and the HLA associations seemed to be driven largely by CMV exposure. Cytomegalovirus status was reported to be diagnosed by the classifier with high specificity and sensitivity in both the original and validation cohorts. Compared with equally common non-associated chains, HLA-associated TCR beta chains in a later analysis were more clonally expanded and had lower generation probabilities. An earlier analysis of some 590 of the donors showed that most TCR beta V segments appeared in productive rearrangements either about 87% or about 30% of the time, which broadly matched IMGT annotations. In a later analysis, TCR association rates were found to vary across HLA loci, with the most associated TCRs seen for DRB1 alleles and the fewest for HLA-C alleles. Linkage disequilibrium might explain the correlated functional status among segregating V segments, but an unknown experimental factor could not be ruled out. HLA typing was unavailable for some donors at each locus, so association tests used only the typed subset. According to a later analysis, parvovirus B19, influenza, CMV and Epstein-Barr virus appeared linked to several top co-occurrence clusters. The 87-base-pair reads could not distinguish some IMGT-functional V segments, including TRBV6-2 and TRBV6-3, so those segments were excluded. Roughly 17 rarely observed V segments, including chromosome 9 orphons, were excluded from the earlier analysis of approximately 500 of the donors because counts were too low. When HLA alleles, especially DR and DQ, strongly co-occurred, attributing TCR associations to individual alleles was difficult.

Notes on this clone: Its antigen is not yet known. No base quality values were provided; no much bigger clone lies one nucleotide off.

Inclusive of the bounding cysteine and phenylalanine, the CDR3 is 16 residues long. The read is trimmed to its CDR3 DNA, 48 bases read in frame from base 1. V is shortened by 3 bases, J by 6 bases, and the region joining them spans 21 bases. Looking up the germline V gene yields CDR1 MNHNS and CDR2 SASEGT. The cohort consisted of 600 to 700 healthy bone marrow donors. Cohort members were all nominally healthy when sampled, although unrecorded immune exposures were likely present. The donor was CMV seropositive and belonged to the group of 250 to 350 seropositive cohort members. Each donor provided a peripheral blood sample, and peripheral blood mononuclear cells were used for TCR beta sequencing. Genomic DNA was extracted from the blood cell samples with the Qiagen DNeasy Blood Extraction Kit. Receptors were amplified or captured by the immunoSEQ multiplex PCR assay. For the multiplex PCR, a mixture combining 60 forward primers for TCR Vbeta segments and 13 reverse primers for TCR Jbeta segments was used. The CDR3 region of rearranged TCR beta genes was amplified from genomic DNA with a multiplex PCR assay. The amplified TCR beta libraries were sequenced on the Illumina HiSeq System as 87-base-pair reads. Per the original workflow: A later analysis counted tens of millions of unique TCR beta chains across the 600 to 850 repertoires, and 10 million to 12 million of these chains were shared by at least two donors. Raw reads were error-corrected and collapsed into unique sequences with a nearest-neighbor algorithm that merged closely related sequences to remove PCR and sequencing errors. Alignment of CDR3 sequences to IMGT reference sequences was used to assign V, D and J gene segments. Each retained sequence needed at least a six-nucleotide match to both a V gene segment and a J gene segment. Rearrangements were classified as productive when the CDR3 lacked stop codons and remained in frame with V and J, and all other rearrangements were classified as non-productive. CDR3 was defined according to IMGT convention as the region running from the second conserved V-encoded cysteine to the conserved J-encoded phenylalanine. The earlier analysis of more than 450 of the donors excluded sequences that lacked an unambiguous match to a single V gene segment. In an earlier analysis of some 590 of the donors, a V segment was called functional when productive rearrangements were above 56.7%, and segregating when the standard deviation between donors exceeded 5%. A statistical classification framework was built for diagnosing cytomegalovirus status from the catalog of TCR beta chain sequences. V and J gene assignment, in a later analysis, came from comparing TCR nucleotide sequences with IMGT/GENE-DB human TR gene sequences. In a later analysis, CDR3 sequences and most-parsimonious VDJ recombination scenarios were assigned using the TCRdist pipeline. A later analysis defined each TCR beta chain by its CDR3 amino acid sequence plus V-gene family, and excluded reads lacking a unique V-gene family. As a way to deal with suspected cross-contamination and a sequencing artifact, a later analysis dropped over 550 nucleotide sequences that were highly shared and had low generation probability. For each public chain, a later analysis derived a clonal expansion index from normalized ranks of inferred template counts within each repertoire. In a later analysis, generation probabilities were computed with a VDJ recombination model fitted to out-of-frame rearrangements, and the resulting probabilities were checked against IGoR. In a later analysis, TCR-TCR, TCR-HLA and TCR-CMV co-occurrence was scored with hypergeometric tests, and a repertoire-size bias correction was applied to TCR pairs. A later analysis estimated false discovery rates by permuting HLA or CMV assignments 20 times. In a later analysis, co-occurring TCRs were grouped using DBSCAN, and TCRdist sequence similarity was added for clustering within HLA-allele-positive subsets. Repertoires with fewer than 30,000 or more than 120,000 public chains, plus five repertoires with anomalous nucleotide sharing, were excluded from co-occurrence clustering. TCRdb provides this immuneACCESS table in a form limited to in-frame rearrangements. Some clones are lacking; in checked studies, under half of them reflect an unresolved V gene, and why the rest are absent is not known. V, J and clone size were drawn from that table, and D and trimming were deduced from the DNA. This sample is represented by about 110,000 clones; about three quarters of them were singletons. The ten largest clones represent just under 8.5% of the sample.

This receptor chain uses TRBV6-1 and TRBJ2-7, with TRBD2 tentatively as D gene (6 bases match). The receptor comes from a woman in her forties in good health and CMV-seropositive. The specimen sequenced was PBMCs. The sequenced DNA is TGTGCCAGCAGTGAGAGGCTTCGGGGGAGGTTAAGCGAGCAGTACTTC. Translated, this is CASSERLRGRLSEQYF.